Reported below is one TCR beta chain. The sample comes from a study of sequential checkpoint blockade in melanoma. Study overall: Both treatment sequences were followed by maintenance nivolumab.

Treatment: randomized to nivolumab then ipilimumab (arm A) or the reverse (arm B). From thawed PBMCs, live CD3+CD8+ cells negative for CD19 and CD56 were sorted. The CDR3 loop spans 16 amino acids. V gave up 0 bases and J gave up 7 bases, with 16 bases separating them. Germline values: CDR1 MRHNA, CDR2 SNTAGT. The protocol was immunoSEQ multiplex PCR, while the TCRdb copy is restricted to in-frame clones and leaves out a portion. The table lists roughly 18,000 clones, about 70% of them singletons. This chain joins TRBV6-4 and TRBJ2-1; possibly TRBD2 for D (6 bases). The source material was CD8+ T cells sorted from blood (inferred from file names), sampled from a patient given nivolumab and ipilimumab in sequence. The clonotype was recovered from a human donor with melanoma. The DNA for the CDR3 is TGTGCCAGCAGTGACTCAGGAGGGGACGGCTCAAATGAGCAGTTCTTC. Translation gives CASSDSGGDGSNEQFF.